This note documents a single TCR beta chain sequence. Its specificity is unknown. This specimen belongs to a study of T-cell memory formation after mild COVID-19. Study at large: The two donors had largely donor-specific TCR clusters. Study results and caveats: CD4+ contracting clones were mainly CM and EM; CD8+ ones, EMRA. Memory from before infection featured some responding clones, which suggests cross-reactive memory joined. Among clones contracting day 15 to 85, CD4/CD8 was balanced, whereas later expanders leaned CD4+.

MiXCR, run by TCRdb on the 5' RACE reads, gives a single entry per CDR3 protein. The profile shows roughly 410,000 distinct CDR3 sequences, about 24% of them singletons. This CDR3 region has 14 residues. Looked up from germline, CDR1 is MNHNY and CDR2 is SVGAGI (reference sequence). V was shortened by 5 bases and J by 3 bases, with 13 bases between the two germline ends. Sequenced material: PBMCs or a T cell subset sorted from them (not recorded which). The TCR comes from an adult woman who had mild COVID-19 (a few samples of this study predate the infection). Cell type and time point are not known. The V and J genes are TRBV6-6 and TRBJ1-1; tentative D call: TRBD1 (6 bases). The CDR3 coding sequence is TGTGCCAGCAGTCGGGGGGGCTCTGACACTGAAGCTTTCTTT. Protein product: CASSRGGSDTEAFF.